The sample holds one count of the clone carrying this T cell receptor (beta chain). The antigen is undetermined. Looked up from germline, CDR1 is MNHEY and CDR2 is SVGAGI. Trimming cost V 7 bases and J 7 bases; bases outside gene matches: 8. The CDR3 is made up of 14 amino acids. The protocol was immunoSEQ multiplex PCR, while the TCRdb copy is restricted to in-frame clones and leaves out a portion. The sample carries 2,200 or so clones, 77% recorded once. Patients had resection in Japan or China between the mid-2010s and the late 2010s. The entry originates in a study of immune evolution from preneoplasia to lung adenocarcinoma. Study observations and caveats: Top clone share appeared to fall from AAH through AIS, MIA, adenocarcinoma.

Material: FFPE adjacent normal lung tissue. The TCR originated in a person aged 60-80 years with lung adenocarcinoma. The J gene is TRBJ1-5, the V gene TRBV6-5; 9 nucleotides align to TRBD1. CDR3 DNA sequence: TGTGCCAGCAAAACAGGGGGCGCAGGGCAGCCCCAGCATTTT. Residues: CASKTGGAGQPQHF.